Each of the 9 T cell receptor beta chains below was sequenced from the same sample in a study of neurological immune-mediated disorders. Each CDR3 protein gets one entry after TCRdb re-called the 5' RACE reads with MiXCR. In the table there are tens of thousands of distinct CDR3 sequences, roughly 4.8% of which are singletons. Sequenced sample: PBMCs. The receptors shown here come from a woman younger than 45 with multiple sclerosis.

This clonotype was detected only a few times. V usage is TRBV5-1 and J usage is TRBJ2-3; 10 bases are a match to TRBD2. The CDR3 loop spans 17 amino acids. Per germline, CDR1 SGHRS and CDR2 YFSETQ. With 0 bases clipped from V and 5 bases from J, the junction kept 9 bases outside the gene matches. The CDR3 loop reads CASSLDSAGGPGDTQYF. The CDR3 DNA reads TGCGCCAGCAGCTTGGACTCAGCGGGAGGGCCGGGAGATACGCAGTATTTT.

This clonotype was seen only a few times. The germline gene is not matched at one end of the junction; a read error may be the cause. V is TRBV3-1 and J is TRBJ2-7, with 7 bases fitting TRBD2. The CDR3 consists of 12 residues. Per the germline V gene, CDR1 is LGHDT and CDR2 is YNNKEL (reference sequence). This CDR3 reads CASSQATGTTQF. The CDR3, as DNA: TGTGCCAGCAGCCAAGCGACCGGGACTACGCAATTC.

The V gene is TRBV5-1, the J gene TRBJ2-1; TRBD2 agrees at 11 bases. Losses at the gene ends were 0 bases for V and 7 bases for J; bases not matched to a gene: 9. The CDR3 contains 17 residues. Germline loops: CDR1 SGHRS, CDR2 YFSETQ. The chain's CDR3 is CASSLAYRVAGGNEQFF. Written as DNA, the CDR3 is TGCGCCAGCAGCTTGGCTTACCGTGTAGCGGGAGGGAATGAGCAGTTCTTC.

This clonotype showed up many times. CDR3 residues: CSASTDSSYEQYF. CDR3 in DNA: TGCAGTGCTAGTACGGACAGCTCCTACGAGCAGTACTTC. V gene TRBV20-1 combines with J gene TRBJ2-7, with D possibly TRBD1 on 6 matching bases. Deletions cut 3 bases from V and 0 bases from J, with 9 bases between. Germline V gene data show CDR1 as DFQATT and CDR2 as SNEGSKA (reference sequence). This CDR3 comprises 13 residues.

The gene calls are TRBV5-5 and TRBJ2-1; no clear D. This CDR3 has 15 amino acids. Per the germline V gene, CDR1 is SGHKS and CDR2 is YYEKEE (reference sequence). With 5 bases removed from V and 3 bases from J, the gap between germline ends came to 15 bases. The CDR3 protein is CASRPTAAYYNEQFF. The CDR3 DNA sequence: TGTGCCAGCAGACCGACGGCGGCGTACTACAATGAGCAGTTCTTC.

The chain joins TRBV6-1 to TRBJ2-3; 7 bases are shared with TRBD2. V lost 5 bases and J lost 1; bases outside the gene matches: 6. The V gene's germline CDR1 is MNHNS and CDR2 SASEGT. The CDR3 contains 15 residues. For the CDR3, the DNA is TGTGCCAGCAGTACCGGACTAGGGGGCACAGATACGCAGTATTTT. It encodes CASSTGLGGTDTQYF.

This clonotype was detected many times. This rearrangement joins TRBV2 to TRBJ2-1; 16 nucleotides agree with TRBD2. There are 17 residues in the CDR3. V was clipped by 9 bases and J by 4 bases; unmatched bases: 9. Germline loops: CDR1 SNHLY, CDR2 FYNNEI. The CDR3 here is CASGVGLAGGGYNEQFF. The CDR3 nucleotides read TGTGCCAGTGGAGTGGGACTAGCGGGAGGGGGTTACAATGAGCAGTTCTTC. Full variable domain (remainder filled in from reference TRBV2 and TRBJ2-1): EPEVTQTPSHQVTQMGQEVILRCVPISNHLYFYWYRQILGQKVEFLVSFYNNEISEKSEIFDDQFSVERPDGSNFTLKIRSTKLEDSAMYFCASGVGLAGGGYNEQFFGPGTRLTVL.

This clonotype was observed a handful of times. V usage is TRBV20-1 and J usage is TRBJ2-1; no firm D call. Trimming stripped 6 bases from V and 8 bases from J, with 20 bases between. Germline V lookup: CDR1 DFQATT, CDR2 SNEGSKA (reference sequence). This CDR3 has 14 amino acids. CDR3 residues: CSAKTAPVSHEQFF. CDR3 bases: TGCAGTGCCAAGACCGCTCCGGTCTCTCATGAGCAGTTCTTC.

The table lists this clonotype with many counts. The gene calls are TRBV27 and TRBJ1-6; 9 bases match TRBD1. V dropped 4 bases and J dropped 6; count of bases not matched to a gene: 4. Germline CDR1 reads MNHEY; CDR2 reads SMNVEV (reference sequence). This CDR3 is 15 amino acids long. The chain's CDR3 is CASSWDRVTNSPLHF. As DNA, the CDR3 is TGTGCCAGCAGTTGGGACAGGGTAACTAATTCACCCCTCCACTTT.